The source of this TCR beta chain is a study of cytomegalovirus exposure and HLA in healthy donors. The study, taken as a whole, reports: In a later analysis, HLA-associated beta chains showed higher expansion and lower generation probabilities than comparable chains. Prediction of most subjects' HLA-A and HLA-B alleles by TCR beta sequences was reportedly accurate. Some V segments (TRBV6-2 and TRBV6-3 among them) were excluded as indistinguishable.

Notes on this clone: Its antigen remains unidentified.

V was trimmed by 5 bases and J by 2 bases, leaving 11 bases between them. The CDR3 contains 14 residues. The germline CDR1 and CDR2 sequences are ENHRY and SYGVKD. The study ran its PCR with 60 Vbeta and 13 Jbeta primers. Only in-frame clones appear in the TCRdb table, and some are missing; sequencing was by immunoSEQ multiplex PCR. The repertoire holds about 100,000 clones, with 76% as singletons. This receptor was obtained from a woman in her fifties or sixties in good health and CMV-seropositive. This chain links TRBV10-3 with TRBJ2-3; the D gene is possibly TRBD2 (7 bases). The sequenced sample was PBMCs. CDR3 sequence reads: CAISTGGDTDTQYF. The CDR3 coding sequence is TGTGCCATCAGTACGGGGGGCGACACAGATACGCAGTATTTT.